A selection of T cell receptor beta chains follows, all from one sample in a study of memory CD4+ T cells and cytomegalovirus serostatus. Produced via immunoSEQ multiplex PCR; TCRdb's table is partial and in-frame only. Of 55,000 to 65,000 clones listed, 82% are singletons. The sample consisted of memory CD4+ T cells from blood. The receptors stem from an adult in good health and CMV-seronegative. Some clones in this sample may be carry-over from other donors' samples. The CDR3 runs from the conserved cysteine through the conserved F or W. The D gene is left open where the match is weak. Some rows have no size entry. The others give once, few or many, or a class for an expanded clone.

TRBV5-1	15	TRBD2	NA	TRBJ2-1	CASSLAGTSVDEQFF	TGCGCCAGCAGCTTGGCCGGGACTAGCGTAGATGAGCAGTTCTTC
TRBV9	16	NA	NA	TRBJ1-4	CASSEALGAFGEKLFF	TGTGCCAGCAGCGAGGCTCTGGGGGCTTTCGGGGAAAAACTGTTTTTT
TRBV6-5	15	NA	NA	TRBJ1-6	CASSSLGTSDSPLHF	TGTGCCAGCAGTTCCCTTGGGACGTCTGATTCACCCCTCCACTTT
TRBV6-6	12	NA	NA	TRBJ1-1	CASTPSNTEAFF	TGTGCCAGCACCCCGTCGAACACTGAAGCTTTCTTT
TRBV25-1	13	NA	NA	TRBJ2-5	CASSRTDKETQYF	TGTGCCAGCAGCCGGACAGATAAAGAGACCCAGTACTTC
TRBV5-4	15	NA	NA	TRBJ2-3	CASSLASSSRDTQYF	TGTGCCAGCAGCTTGGCAAGTTCAAGCAGAGATACGCAGTATTTT
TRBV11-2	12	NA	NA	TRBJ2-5	CASSVSQETQYF	TGTGCCAGCAGCGTAAGCCAAGAGACCCAGTACTTC
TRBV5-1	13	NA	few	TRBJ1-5	CASRSDSNQPQHF	TGCGCCAGCAGATCGGACTCCAATCAGCCCCAGCATTTT
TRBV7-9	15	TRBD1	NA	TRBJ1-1	CASSVTGALETEAFF	TGTGCCAGCAGCGTCACAGGGGCCTTGGAAACTGAAGCTTTCTTT
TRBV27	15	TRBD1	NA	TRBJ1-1	CASRGQGAFNTEAFF	TGTGCCAGCAGAGGACAGGGGGCTTTTAACACTGAAGCTTTCTTT
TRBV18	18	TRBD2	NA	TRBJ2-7	CASRPPGLAGGNSNEQYF	TGTGCCAGCCGACCTCCGGGACTAGCGGGAGGAAACTCCAACGAGCAGTACTTC
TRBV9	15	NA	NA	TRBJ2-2	CASGIGQLLTGELFF	TGTGCCAGTGGGATTGGGCAACTTTTAACCGGGGAGCTGTTTTTT
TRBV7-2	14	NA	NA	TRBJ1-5	CASSLSHAAWSQHF	TGTGCCAGCAGCTTATCCCACGCTGCCTGGTCCCAGCATTTT
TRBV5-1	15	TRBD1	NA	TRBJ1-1	CASSVGDRINTEAFF	TGCGCCAGCAGCGTGGGGGACAGGATTAACACTGAAGCTTTCTTT
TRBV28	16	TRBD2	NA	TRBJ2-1	CASSLSSGTNYNEQFF	TGTGCCAGCAGCCTCTCTAGTGGGACTAACTACAATGAGCAGTTCTTC
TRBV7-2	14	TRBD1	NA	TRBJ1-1	CASSIQGRHTEAFF	TGTGCCAGCAGCATACAGGGGCGCCACACTGAAGCTTTCTTT
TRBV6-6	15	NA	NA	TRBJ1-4	CASTPPGRTNEKLFF	TGTGCCAGCACTCCCCCTGGAAGAACTAATGAAAAACTGTTTTTT
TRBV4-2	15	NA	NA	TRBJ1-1	CASSQEASGGTEAFF	TGTGCCAGCAGCCAAGAGGCGAGCGGGGGTACTGAAGCTTTCTTT
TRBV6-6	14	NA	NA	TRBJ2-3	CASSYLGLGDTQYF	TGTGCCAGCAGTTATTTGGGTCTGGGAGATACGCAGTATTTT
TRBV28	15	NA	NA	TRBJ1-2	CASSLGTGPLHGYTF	TGTGCCAGCAGTTTAGGAACGGGACCACTCCATGGCTACACCTTC
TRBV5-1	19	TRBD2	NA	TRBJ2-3	CASSFGTIGRGSRTDTQYF	TGCGCCAGCAGCTTTGGGACTATCGGGAGGGGGTCGAGGACAGATACGCAGTATTTT
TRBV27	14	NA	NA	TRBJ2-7	CASTRAGVPYEQYF	TGTGCCAGCACCCGTGCCGGGGTGCCCTACGAGCAGTACTTC